A selection of T cell receptor beta chains follows, all from one sample in a study of regulatory T cells in long-lasting Graves disease. TCRdb independently ran MiXCR on the multiplex PCR reads; one entry per CDR3 protein. The sample records over 500,000 distinct CDR3 sequences, around 15% being singletons. These same records also appear under a second study, on T cells in Graves' hyperthyroidism and ophthalmopathy.

The input for sequencing was peripheral blood mononuclear cells (PBMCs), taken at new diagnosis, from a patient treated with antithyroid drugs. These receptors were collected from a woman aged 25 to 39 with Graves disease. Each CDR3 is given with its conserved first and last residue. Fields, in order: D gene, V gene, clone size, J gene, CDR3 protein, CDR3 DNA. A D gene is named only where the DNA matches it firmly. Some rows have no size entry. The others give once, few or many, or a class for an expanded clone.

D: NA; V: TRBV5-1; size: few; J: TRBJ1-2; CDR3: CASSLQDYYGYTF; DNA: TGCGCCAGCAGCTTGCAGGACTACTATGGCTACACCTTC
D: TRBD2; V: TRBV29-1; size: few; J: TRBJ2-1; CDR3: CSVELAGGNNEQFF; DNA: TGCAGCGTGGAACTAGCGGGAGGGAACAATGAGCAGTTCTTC
D: NA; V: TRBV14; size: few; J: TRBJ2-7; CDR3: CASSRSSEYEQYF; DNA: TGTGCCAGCAGCAGGAGCTCGGAATACGAGCAGTACTTC
D: NA; V: TRBV29-1; size: few; J: TRBJ2-7; CDR3: CSVREGEIPEQYF; DNA: TGCAGCGTTAGAGAGGGTGAGATCCCCGAGCAGTACTTC
D: TRBD2; V: TRBV3-1; size: few; J: TRBJ2-2; CDR3: CASSQGGATGELFF; DNA: TGTGCCAGCAGCCAGGGAGGGGCCACCGGGGAGCTGTTTTTT
D: NA; V: TRBV14; size: few; J: TRBJ1-6; CDR3: CASSQDLGEIGSPLHF; DNA: TGTGCCAGCAGCCAAGATCTCGGGGAGATCGGGTCACCCCTCCACTTT
D: NA; V: TRBV18; size: many; J: TRBJ2-3; CDR3: CASSPPVRTDTQYF; DNA: TGTGCCAGCTCACCACCGGTTCGCACAGATACGCAGTATTTT
D: NA; V: TRBV7-2; size: few; J: TRBJ2-1; CDR3: CASSLVVTGEQFF; DNA: TGTGCCAGCAGCTTAGTAGTTACGGGGGAGCAGTTCTTC
D: NA; V: TRBV6-1; size: many; J: TRBJ1-6; CDR3: CASSEGTENSPLHF; DNA: TGTGCCAGCAGTGAAGGGACGGAGAATTCACCCCTCCACTTT
D: NA; V: TRBV7-8; size: many; J: TRBJ2-5; CDR3: CASSAGAGTQYF; DNA: TGTGCCAGCAGCGCAGGGGCGGGGACCCAGTACTTC
D: TRBD1; V: TRBV6-5; size: few; J: TRBJ2-5; CDR3: CASSSRDRGAGETQYF; DNA: TGTGCCAGCAGTTCCCGGGACAGGGGCGCGGGAGAGACCCAGTACTTC
D: TRBD2; V: TRBV7-9; size: NA; J: TRBJ2-3; CDR3: CAPGREGSGDTQYF; DNA: TGTGCCCCCGGGCGGGAGGGGAGTGGAGATACGCAGTATTTT
D: TRBD1; V: TRBV29-1; size: many; J: TRBJ2-3; CDR3: CSVESGQGVTDTQYF; DNA: TGCAGCGTTGAGTCCGGACAGGGTGTTACAGATACGCAGTATTTT
D: NA; V: TRBV7-9; size: many; J: TRBJ1-2; CDR3: CASSLQLANYGYTF; DNA: TGTGCCAGCAGCCTGCAGTTAGCTAACTATGGCTACACCTTC
D: NA; V: TRBV6-1; size: many; J: TRBJ1-2; CDR3: CASSEGGIGYTF; DNA: TGTGCCAGCAGTGAAGGGGGGATTGGCTACACCTTC
D: NA; V: TRBV5-4; size: few; J: TRBJ2-7; CDR3: CASSLAPGGMDEQYF; DNA: TGTGCCAGCAGCTTGGCCCCCGGAGGCATGGACGAGCAGTACTTC
D: TRBD1; V: TRBV7-2; size: many; J: TRBJ1-1; CDR3: CASRPDRGSHTEAFF; DNA: TGTGCCAGCAGGCCGGACAGGGGTTCGCATACTGAAGCTTTCTTT
D: NA; V: TRBV24-1; size: NA; J: TRBJ2-1; CDR3: CATSDPGYEQFF; DNA: TGTGCCACCAGTGACCCCGGTTATGAGCAGTTCTTC
D: NA; V: TRBV3-1; size: many; J: TRBJ2-1; CDR3: CASSSSASDWQFF; DNA: TGTGCCAGCAGCTCATCCGCTAGCGACTGGCAGTTCTTC
D: NA; V: TRBV20-1; size: NA; J: TRBJ1-3; CDR3: CSARSGNTIYF; DNA: TGCAGTGCTAGGTCGGGAAACACCATATATTTT
D: TRBD2; V: TRBV4-2; size: NA; J: TRBJ2-1; CDR3: CASSPSLAGGEHNEQFF; DNA: TGTGCCAGCAGCCCCTCTCTTGCGGGAGGCGAACACAATGAGCAGTTCTTC
D: TRBD2; V: TRBV2; size: many; J: TRBJ2-6; CDR3: CASNIIAGDGSGANVLTF; DNA: TGTGCCAGCAATATTATAGCGGGCGACGGCTCTGGGGCCAACGTCCTGACTTTC
D: TRBD2; V: TRBV19; size: many; J: TRBJ2-5; CDR3: CASSSAGAETQYF; DNA: TGTGCCAGCAGTTCCGCGGGAGCAGAGACCCAGTACTTC
D: NA; V: TRBV27; size: few; J: TRBJ2-1; CDR3: CASSLYYSNNEQFF; DNA: TGTGCCAGCAGTTTATATTATTCGAACAATGAGCAGTTCTTC
D: NA; V: TRBV7-9; size: few; J: TRBJ1-1; CDR3: CASSLGNAEAFF; DNA: TGTGCCAGCAGCTTGGGTAACGCTGAAGCTTTCTTT
D: NA; V: TRBV7-3; size: NA; J: TRBJ2-7; CDR3: CASSSGRTAAHEQYF; DNA: TGTGCCAGCAGTTCAGGACGGACGGCGGCCCACGAGCAGTACTTC
D: NA; V: TRBV19; size: few; J: TRBJ1-1; CDR3: CASSIGTARNTEAFF; DNA: TGTGCCAGTAGTATAGGGACAGCCCGGAACACTGAAGCTTTCTTT
D: TRBD2; V: TRBV19; size: NA; J: TRBJ2-7; CDR3: CASSSLGLPPEQYF; DNA: TGTGCCAGTAGTTCCTTGGGACTACCTCCCGAGCAGTACTTC
D: TRBD2; V: TRBV27; size: many; J: TRBJ2-1; CDR3: CASSLGGGFANEQFF; DNA: TGTGCCAGCAGTTTGGGGGGGGGGTTTGCTAATGAGCAGTTCTTC
D: NA; V: TRBV20-1; size: few; J: TRBJ2-3; CDR3: CSARPGMWVQDTQYF; DNA: TGCAGTGCCCGCCCAGGGATGTGGGTCCAGGATACGCAGTATTTT
D: NA; V: TRBV4-1; size: many; J: TRBJ1-1; CDR3: CASSQDMAGAFF; DNA: TGCGCCAGCAGCCAAGATATGGCCGGAGCTTTCTTT
D: NA; V: TRBV27; size: many; J: TRBJ1-1; CDR3: CASSTPTTGAGTEAFF; DNA: TGTGCCAGCAGTACGCCAACTACGGGGGCGGGCACTGAAGCTTTCTTT
D: TRBD1; V: TRBV24-1; size: many; J: TRBJ1-2; CDR3: CATSDRGTGGRGYTF; DNA: TGTGCCACCAGTGACCGAGGGACAGGGGGCCGTGGCTACACCTTC
D: TRBD2; V: TRBV5-1; size: few; J: TRBJ2-1; CDR3: CASSFPPFGLAGGNEQFF; DNA: TGCGCCAGCAGCTTTCCCCCTTTCGGGCTAGCGGGAGGTAATGAGCAGTTCTTC
D: TRBD2; V: TRBV6-2/TRBV6-3; size: many; J: TRBJ2-1; CDR3: CASTGNGAGVFVNEQFF; DNA: TGTGCCAGCACGGGCAATGGGGCGGGAGTGTTTGTTAATGAGCAGTTCTTC
D: TRBD1; V: TRBV30; size: NA; J: TRBJ2-5; CDR3: CAWRGQAPGETQYF; DNA: TGTGCCTGGAGGGGACAGGCTCCGGGAGAGACCCAGTACTTC
D: NA; V: TRBV11-2; size: many; J: TRBJ2-1; CDR3: CASSFRGFASWDNEQFF; DNA: TGTGCCAGCAGCTTTAGGGGTTTCGCTAGCTGGGACAATGAGCAGTTCTTC
D: NA; V: TRBV30; size: few; J: TRBJ2-3; CDR3: CAWGVTLASTDTQYF; DNA: TGTGCCTGGGGGGTGACACTAGCTAGCACAGATACGCAGTATTTT
D: NA; V: TRBV27; size: NA; J: TRBJ2-5; CDR3: CASSLKTAKETQYF; DNA: TGTGCCAGCAGTTTAAAGACGGCTAAAGAGACCCAGTACTTC
D: NA; V: TRBV20-1; size: NA; J: TRBJ2-1; CDR3: CSASRPGGGFNEQFF; DNA: TGCAGTGCTAGTAGGCCAGGGGGGGGTTTCAATGAGCAGTTCTTC
D: NA; V: TRBV29-1; size: few; J: TRBJ2-1; CDR3: CSGGVSGMGEQFF; DNA: TGCAGCGGAGGGGTTAGCGGTATGGGTGAGCAGTTCTTC
D: NA; V: TRBV30; size: NA; J: TRBJ2-2; CDR3: CAWSLMGNTGELFF; DNA: TGTGCCTGGAGCCTTATGGGGAACACCGGGGAGCTGTTTTTT
D: NA; V: TRBV24-1; size: NA; J: TRBJ2-3; CDR3: CATSDDRRSDTQYF; DNA: TGTGCCACCAGTGATGACCGCCGATCAGATACGCAGTATTTT
D: NA; V: TRBV18; size: few; J: TRBJ2-3; CDR3: CASSPVEKLNTDTQYF; DNA: TGTGCCAGCTCACCAGTTGAAAAGCTTAACACAGATACGCAGTATTTT
D: NA; V: TRBV28; size: many; J: TRBJ2-7; CDR3: CALGGSRSYEQYF; DNA: TGTGCCCTAGGGGGGTCGCGCTCCTACGAGCAGTACTTC
D: NA; V: TRBV3-1; size: few; J: TRBJ2-1; CDR3: CASSLMQSSSYNEQFF; DNA: TGTGCCAGCAGCCTTATGCAGAGCTCCTCCTACAATGAGCAGTTCTTC
D: TRBD1; V: TRBV6-2/TRBV6-3; size: many; J: TRBJ2-7; CDR3: CASTLRGTGGLEQYF; DNA: TGTGCCAGCACCTTGAGGGGGACAGGGGGCCTCGAGCAGTACTTC
D: TRBD1; V: TRBV18; size: few; J: TRBJ2-1; CDR3: CASYIGTGGYNEQFF; DNA: TGTGCCAGCTACATCGGGACAGGGGGTTACAATGAGCAGTTCTTC
D: NA; V: TRBV7-2; size: many; J: TRBJ2-5; CDR3: CASSLMEVQETQYF; DNA: TGTGCCAGCAGCTTGATGGAAGTACAAGAGACCCAGTACTTC
D: TRBD1; V: TRBV20-1; size: many; J: TRBJ2-2; CDR3: CSATPGGVTGELFF; DNA: TGCAGTGCTACCCCAGGGGGCGTCACCGGGGAGCTGTTTTTT
D: NA; V: TRBV7-9; size: many; J: TRBJ1-2; CDR3: CASSPDNYGYTF; DNA: TGTGCCAGCAGTCCGGATAACTATGGCTACACCTTC
D: TRBD2; V: TRBV10-3; size: many; J: TRBJ2-5; CDR3: CAITSGERGNQETQYF; DNA: TGTGCCATCACCTCGGGGGAGCGGGGTAACCAAGAGACCCAGTACTTC
D: NA; V: TRBV28; size: many; J: TRBJ2-2; CDR3: CASSSGRTNTGELFF; DNA: TGTGCCAGCAGTTCTGGACGGACCAACACCGGGGAGCTGTTTTTT